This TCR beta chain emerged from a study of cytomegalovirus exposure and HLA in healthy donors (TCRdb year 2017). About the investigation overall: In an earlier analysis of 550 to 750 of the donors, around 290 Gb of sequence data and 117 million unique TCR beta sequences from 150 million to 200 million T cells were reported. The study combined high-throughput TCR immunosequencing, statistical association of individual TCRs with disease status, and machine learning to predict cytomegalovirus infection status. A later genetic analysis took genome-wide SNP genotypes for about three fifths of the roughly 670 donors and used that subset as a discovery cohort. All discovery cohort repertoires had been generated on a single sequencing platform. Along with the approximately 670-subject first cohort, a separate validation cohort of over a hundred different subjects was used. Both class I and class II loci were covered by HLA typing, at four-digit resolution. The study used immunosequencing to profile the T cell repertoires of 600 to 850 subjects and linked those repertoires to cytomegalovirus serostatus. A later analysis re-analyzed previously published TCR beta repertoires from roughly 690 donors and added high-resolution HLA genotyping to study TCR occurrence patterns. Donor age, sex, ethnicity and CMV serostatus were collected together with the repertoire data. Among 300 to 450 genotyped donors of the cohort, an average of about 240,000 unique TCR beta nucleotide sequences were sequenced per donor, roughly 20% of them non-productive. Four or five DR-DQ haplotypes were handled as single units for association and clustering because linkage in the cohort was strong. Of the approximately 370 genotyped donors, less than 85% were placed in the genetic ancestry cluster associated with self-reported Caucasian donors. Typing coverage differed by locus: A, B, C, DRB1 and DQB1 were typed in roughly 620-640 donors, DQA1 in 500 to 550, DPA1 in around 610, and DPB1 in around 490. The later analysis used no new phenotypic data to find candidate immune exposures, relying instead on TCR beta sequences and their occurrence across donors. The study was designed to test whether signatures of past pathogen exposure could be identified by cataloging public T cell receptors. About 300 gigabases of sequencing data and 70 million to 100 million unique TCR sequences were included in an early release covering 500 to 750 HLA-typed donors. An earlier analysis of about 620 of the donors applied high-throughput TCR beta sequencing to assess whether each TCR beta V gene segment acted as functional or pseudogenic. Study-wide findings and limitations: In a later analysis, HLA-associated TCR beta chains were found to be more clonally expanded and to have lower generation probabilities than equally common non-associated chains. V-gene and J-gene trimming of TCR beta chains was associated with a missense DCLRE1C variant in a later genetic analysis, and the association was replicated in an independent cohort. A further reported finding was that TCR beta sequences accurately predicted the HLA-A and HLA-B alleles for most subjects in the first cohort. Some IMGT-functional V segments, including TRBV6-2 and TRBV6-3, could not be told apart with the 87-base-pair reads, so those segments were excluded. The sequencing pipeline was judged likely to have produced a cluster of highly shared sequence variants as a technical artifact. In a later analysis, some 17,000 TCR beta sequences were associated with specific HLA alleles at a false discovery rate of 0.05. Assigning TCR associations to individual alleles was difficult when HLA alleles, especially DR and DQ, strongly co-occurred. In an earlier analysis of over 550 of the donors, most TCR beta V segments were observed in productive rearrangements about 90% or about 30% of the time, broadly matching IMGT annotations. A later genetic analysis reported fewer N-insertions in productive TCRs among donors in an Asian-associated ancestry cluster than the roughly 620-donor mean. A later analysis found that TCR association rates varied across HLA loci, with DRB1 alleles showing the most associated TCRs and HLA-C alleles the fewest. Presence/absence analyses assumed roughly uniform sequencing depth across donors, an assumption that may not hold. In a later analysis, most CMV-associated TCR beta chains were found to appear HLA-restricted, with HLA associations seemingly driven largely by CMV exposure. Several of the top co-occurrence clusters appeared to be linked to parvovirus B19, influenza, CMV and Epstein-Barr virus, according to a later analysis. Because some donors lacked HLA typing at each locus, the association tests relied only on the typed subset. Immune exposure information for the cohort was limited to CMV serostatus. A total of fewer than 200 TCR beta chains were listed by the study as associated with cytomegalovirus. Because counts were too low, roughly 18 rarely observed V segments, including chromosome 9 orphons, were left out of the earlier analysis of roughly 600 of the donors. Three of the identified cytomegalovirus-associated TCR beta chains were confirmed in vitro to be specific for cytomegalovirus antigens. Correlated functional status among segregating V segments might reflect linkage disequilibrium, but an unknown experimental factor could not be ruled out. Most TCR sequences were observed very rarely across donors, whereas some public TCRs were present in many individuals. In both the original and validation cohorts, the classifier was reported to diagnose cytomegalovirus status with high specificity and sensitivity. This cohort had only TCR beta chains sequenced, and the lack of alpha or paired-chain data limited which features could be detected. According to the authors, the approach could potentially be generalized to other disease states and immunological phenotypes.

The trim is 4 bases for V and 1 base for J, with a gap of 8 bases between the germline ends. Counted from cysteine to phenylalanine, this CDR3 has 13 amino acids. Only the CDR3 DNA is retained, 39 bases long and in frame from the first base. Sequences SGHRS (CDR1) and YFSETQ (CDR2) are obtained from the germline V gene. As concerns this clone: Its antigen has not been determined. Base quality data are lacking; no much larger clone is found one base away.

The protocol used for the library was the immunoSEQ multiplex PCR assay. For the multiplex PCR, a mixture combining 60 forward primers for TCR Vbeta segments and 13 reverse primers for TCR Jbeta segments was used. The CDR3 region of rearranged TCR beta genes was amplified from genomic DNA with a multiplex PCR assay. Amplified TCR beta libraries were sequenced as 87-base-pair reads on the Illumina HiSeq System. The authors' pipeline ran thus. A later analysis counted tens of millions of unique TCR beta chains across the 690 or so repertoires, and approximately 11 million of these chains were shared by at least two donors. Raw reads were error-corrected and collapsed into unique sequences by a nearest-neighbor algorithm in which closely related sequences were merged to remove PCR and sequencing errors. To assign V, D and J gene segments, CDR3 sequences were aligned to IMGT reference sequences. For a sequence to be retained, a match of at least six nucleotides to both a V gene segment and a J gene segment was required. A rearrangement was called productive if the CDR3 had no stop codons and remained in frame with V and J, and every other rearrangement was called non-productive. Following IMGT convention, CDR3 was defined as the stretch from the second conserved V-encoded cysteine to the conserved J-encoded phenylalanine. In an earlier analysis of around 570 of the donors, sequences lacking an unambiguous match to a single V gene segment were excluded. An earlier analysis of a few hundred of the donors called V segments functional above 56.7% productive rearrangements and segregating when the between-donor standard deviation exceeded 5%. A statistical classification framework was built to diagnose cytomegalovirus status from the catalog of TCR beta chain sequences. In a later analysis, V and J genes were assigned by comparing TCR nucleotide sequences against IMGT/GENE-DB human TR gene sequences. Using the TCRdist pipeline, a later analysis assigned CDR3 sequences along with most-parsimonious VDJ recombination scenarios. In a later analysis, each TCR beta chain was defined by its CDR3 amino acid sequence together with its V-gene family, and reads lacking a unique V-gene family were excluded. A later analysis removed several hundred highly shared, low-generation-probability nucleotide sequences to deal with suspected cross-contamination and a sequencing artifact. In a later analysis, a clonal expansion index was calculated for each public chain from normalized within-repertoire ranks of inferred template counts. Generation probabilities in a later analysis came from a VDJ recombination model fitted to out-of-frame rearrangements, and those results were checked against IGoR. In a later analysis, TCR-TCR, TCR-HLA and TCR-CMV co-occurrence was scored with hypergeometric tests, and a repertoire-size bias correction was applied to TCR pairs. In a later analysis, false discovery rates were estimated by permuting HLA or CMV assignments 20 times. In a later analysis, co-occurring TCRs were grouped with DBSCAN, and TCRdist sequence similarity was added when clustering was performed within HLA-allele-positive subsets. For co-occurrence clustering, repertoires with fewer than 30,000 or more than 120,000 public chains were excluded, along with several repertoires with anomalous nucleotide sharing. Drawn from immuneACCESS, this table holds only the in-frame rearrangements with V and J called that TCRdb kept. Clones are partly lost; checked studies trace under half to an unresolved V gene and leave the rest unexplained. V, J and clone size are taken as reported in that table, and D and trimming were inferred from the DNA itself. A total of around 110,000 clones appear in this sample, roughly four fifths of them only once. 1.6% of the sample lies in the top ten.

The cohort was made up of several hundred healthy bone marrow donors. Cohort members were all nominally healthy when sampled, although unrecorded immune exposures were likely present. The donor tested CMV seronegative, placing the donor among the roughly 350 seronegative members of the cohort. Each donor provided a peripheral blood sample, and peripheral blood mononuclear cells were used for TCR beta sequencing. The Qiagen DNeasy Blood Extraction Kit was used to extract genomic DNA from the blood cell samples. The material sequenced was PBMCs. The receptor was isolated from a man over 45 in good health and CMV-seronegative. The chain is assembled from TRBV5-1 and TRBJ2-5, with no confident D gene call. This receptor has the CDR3 CASSPLGQETQYF. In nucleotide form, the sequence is TGCGCCAGCAGCCCCCTAGGCCAAGAGACCCAGTACTTC. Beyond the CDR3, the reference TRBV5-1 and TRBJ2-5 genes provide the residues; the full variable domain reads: KAGVTQTPRYLIKTRGQQVTLSCSPISGHRSVSWYQQTPGQGLQFLFEYFSETQRNKGNFPGRFSGRQFSNSRSEMNVSTLELGDSALYLCASSPLGQETQYFGPGTRLLVL.